The TCR beta chain described here comes from a study of T cell responses to AZD1222 COVID-19 vaccine. Study-wide results and caveats: Clonal diversity may have been underestimated in mostly white British donors. Repertoire sampling was restricted to post-peak T cell response timepoints. Seropositivity was recorded at baseline in only five to seven AZD1222 recipients. Nearly half of spike-specific TCRs reportedly target unmutated variant regions.

A note on this clone: Its antigen is undetermined.

The V gene lost 5 bases and the J gene lost 6 bases, with 13 bases spanning the gap. CDR3 size: 13 residues. Germline V gives CDR1 MDHEN, CDR2 SYDVKM. Only in-frame clones appear in the TCRdb table, and some are missing; sequencing was by immunoSEQ multiplex PCR. This sample yields approximately 180,000 clones, of which 70% to 90% are seen a single time; 3.5% to 5.5% belongs to the top ten. This clonotype was obtained from an adult who received the MenACWY meningococcal vaccine as a control. This sample comprised peripheral blood, obtained 28 days after the second dose of the MenACWY control vaccine. The chain couples TRBV28 to TRBJ1-2; tentative D call: TRBD1 (5 bases). The CDR3 here is CASSLTEVHGYTF. In DNA, the CDR3 is TGTGCCAGCAGTCTGACAGAAGTCCATGGCTACACCTTC.